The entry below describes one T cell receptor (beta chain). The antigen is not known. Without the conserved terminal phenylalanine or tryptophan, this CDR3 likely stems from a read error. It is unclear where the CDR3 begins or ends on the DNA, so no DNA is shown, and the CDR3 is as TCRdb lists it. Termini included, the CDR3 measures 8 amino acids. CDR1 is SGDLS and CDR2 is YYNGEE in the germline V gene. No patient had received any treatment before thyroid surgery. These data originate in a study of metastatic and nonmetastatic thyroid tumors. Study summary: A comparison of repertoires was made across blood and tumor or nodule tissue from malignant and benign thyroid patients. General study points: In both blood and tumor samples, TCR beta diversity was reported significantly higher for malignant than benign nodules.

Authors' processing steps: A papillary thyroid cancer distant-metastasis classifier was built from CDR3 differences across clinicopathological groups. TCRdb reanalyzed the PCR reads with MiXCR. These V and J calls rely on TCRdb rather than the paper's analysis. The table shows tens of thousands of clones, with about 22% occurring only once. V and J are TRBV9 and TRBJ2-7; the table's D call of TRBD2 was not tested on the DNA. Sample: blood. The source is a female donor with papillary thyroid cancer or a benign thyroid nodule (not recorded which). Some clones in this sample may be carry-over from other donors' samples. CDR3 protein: CASSGSGQ.